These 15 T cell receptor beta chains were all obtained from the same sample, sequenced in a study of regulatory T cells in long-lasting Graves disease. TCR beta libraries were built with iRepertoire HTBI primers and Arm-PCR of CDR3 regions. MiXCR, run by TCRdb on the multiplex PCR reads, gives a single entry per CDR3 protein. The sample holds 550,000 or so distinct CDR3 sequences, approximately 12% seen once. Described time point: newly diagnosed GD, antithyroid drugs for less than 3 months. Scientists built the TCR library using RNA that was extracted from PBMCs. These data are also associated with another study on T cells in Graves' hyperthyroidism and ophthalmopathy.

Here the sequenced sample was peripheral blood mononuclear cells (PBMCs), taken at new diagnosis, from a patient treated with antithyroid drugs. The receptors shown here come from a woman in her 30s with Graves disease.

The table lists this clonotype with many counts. CDR3 in amino acids: CASSLRGDGNTIYF. CDR3 nucleotide sequence: TGTGCCAGCAGCTTAAGAGGGGACGGAAACACCATATATTTT. This chain joins TRBV13 and TRBJ1-3, with D perhaps matching TRBD1 (5 bases). V gave up 2 bases and J gave up 4 bases, with 9 bases separating them. This CDR3 spans 14 amino acids. CDR1 is PRHDT and CDR2 is FYEKMQ in the germline V gene (reference sequence).

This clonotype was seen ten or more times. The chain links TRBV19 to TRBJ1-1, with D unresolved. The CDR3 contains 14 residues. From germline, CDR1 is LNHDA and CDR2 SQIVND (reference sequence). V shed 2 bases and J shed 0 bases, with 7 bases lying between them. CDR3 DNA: TGTGCCAGTAGTATAACGGAGGTGAACACTGAAGCTTTCTTT. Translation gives CASSITEVNTEAFF.

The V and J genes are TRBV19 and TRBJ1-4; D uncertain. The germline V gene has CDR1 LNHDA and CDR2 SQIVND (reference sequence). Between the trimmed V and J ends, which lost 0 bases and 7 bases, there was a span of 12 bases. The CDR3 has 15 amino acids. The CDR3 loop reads CASSIDPGRGEKLFF. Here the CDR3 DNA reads TGTGCCAGTAGTATAGATCCGGGCCGGGGTGAAAAACTGTTTTTT.

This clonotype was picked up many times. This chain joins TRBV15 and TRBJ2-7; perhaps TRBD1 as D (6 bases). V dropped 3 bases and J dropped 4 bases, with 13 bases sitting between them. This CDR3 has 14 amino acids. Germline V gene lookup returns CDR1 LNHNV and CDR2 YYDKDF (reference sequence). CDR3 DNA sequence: TGTGCCACCAGCAGGACCGGAACAGGGTACGAGCAGTACTTC. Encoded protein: CATSRTGTGYEQYF.

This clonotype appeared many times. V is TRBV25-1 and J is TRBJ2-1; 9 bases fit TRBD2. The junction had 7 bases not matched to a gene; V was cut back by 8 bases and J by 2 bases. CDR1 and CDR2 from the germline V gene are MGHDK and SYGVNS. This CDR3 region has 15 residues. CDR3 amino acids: CASLPAGGPYNEQFF. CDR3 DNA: TGTGCCAGCCTCCCTGCGGGAGGGCCCTACAATGAGCAGTTCTTC.

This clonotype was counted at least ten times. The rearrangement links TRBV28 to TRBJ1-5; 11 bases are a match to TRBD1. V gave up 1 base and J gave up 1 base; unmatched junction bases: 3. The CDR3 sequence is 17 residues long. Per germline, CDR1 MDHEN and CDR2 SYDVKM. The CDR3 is CASSLSGTGGSNQPQHF. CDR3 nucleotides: TGTGCCAGCAGTTTATCCGGGACAGGGGGGAGCAATCAGCCCCAGCATTTT. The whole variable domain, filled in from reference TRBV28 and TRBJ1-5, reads DVKVTQSSRYLVKRTGEKVFLECVQDMDHENMFWYRQDPGLGLRLIYFSYDVKMKEKGDIPEGYSVSREKKERFSLILESASTNQTSMYLCASSLSGTGGSNQPQHFGDGTRLSIL.

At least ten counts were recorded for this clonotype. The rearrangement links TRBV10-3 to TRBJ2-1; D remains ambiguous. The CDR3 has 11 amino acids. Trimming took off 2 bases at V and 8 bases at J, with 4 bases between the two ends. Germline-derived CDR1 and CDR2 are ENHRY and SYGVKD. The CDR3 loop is CAISERHEQFF. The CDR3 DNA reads TGTGCCATCAGTGAGAGGCATGAGCAGTTCTTC.

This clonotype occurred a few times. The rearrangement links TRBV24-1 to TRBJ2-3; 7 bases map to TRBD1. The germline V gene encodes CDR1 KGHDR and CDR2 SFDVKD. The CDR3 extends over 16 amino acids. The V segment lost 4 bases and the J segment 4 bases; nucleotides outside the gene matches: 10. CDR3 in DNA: TGTGCCACCAGTGACCCAACAGGGGAAGGCGCAGATACGCAGTATTTT. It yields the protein CATSDPTGEGADTQYF.

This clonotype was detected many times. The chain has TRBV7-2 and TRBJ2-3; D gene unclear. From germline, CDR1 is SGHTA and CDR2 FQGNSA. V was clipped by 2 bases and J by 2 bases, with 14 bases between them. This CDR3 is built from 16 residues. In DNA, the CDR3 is TGTGCCAGCAGCTTATACGGGCCCCAAGACACAGATACGCAGTATTTT. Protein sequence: CASSLYGPQDTDTQYF.

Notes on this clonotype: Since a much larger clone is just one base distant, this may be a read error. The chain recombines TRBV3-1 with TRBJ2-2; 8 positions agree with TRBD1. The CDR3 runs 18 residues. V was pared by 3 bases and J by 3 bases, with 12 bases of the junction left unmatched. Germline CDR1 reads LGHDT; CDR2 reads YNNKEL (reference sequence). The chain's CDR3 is CASSQGSPGQEYTGELFF. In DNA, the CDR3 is TGTGCCAGCAGCCAGGGATCACCGGGACAGGAATACACCGGGGAGCTGTTTTTT.

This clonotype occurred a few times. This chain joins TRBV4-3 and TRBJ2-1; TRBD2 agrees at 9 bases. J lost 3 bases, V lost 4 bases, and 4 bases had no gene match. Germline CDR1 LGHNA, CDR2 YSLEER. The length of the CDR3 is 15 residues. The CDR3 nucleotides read TGCGCCAGCAGCCGAGCGGGAGGCCTCTACAATGAGCAGTTCTTC. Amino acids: CASSRAGGLYNEQFF.

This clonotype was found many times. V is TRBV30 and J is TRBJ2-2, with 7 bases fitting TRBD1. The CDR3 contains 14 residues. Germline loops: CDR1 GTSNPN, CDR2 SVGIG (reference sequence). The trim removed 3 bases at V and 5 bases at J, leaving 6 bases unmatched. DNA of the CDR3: TGTGCCTGGAGGAGGGTCAGGGGGACCGGGGAGCTGTTTTTT. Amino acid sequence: CAWRRVRGTGELFF.

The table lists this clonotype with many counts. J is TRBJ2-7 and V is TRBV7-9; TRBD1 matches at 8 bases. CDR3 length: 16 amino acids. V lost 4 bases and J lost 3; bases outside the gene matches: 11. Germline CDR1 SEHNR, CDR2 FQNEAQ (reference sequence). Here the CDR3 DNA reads TGTGCCAGCAGCTCCCCCCGACAGGGGCCCCTCTACGAGCAGTACTTC. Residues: CASSSPRQGPLYEQYF.

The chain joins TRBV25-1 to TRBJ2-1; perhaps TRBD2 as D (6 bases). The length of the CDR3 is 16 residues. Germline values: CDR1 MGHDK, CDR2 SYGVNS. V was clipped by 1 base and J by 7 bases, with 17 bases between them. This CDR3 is CASSEFMREEGNEQFF. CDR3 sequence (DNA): TGTGCCAGCAGTGAATTTATGAGGGAGGAGGGGAATGAGCAGTTCTTC.

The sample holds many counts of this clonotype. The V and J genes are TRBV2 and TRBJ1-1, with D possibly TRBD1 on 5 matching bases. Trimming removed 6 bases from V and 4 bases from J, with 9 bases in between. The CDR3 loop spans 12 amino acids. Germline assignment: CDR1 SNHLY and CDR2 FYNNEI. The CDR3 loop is CASRVDSTEAFF. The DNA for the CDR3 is TGTGCCAGCAGAGTCGACAGCACTGAAGCTTTCTTT.